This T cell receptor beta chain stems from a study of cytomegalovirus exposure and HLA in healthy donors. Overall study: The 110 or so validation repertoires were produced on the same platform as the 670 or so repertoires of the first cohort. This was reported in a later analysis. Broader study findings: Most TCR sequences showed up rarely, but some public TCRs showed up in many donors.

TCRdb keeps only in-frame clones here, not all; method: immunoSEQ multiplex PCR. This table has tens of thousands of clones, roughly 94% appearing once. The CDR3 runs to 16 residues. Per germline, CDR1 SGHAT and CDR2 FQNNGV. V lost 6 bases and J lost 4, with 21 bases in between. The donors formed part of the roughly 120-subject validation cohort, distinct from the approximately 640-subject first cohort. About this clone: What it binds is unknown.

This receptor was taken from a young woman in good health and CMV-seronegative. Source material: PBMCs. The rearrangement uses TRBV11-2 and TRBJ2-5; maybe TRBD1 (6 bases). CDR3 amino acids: CASRPPGQGSGETQYF. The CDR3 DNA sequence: TGTGCCAGCAGGCCCCCCGGCCAGGGGAGTGGAGAGACCCAGTACTTC.